This T cell receptor beta chain derives from a study of technical replicates of blood from a few donors. Profiling relied on immunoSEQ multiplex PCR, and the TCRdb table lists in-frame clones only, not all of them. Among about 71,000 clones listed, 88% were seen once. Germline V gives CDR1 SGHRS, CDR2 YFSETQ. V dropped 3 bases and J dropped 8 bases, with 21 bases sitting between them. This CDR3 region has 15 residues. The chain is built from TRBV5-1 and TRBJ2-7, with no clear D. The sample consisted of PBMCs. This TCR came from a human donor in good health. Some clones in this sample may be carry-over from other donors' samples. The CDR3 is CASSSETERSRKQYF. CDR3 in DNA: TGCGCCAGCAGCTCAGAAACAGAACGGTCTCGAAAGCAGTACTTC.